Described below is a single T cell receptor (beta chain) sequence and its context. Distinct nucleotide sequences in the sample also encode this CDR3. The record originates from a study of technical replicates of blood from a few donors. V was pared by 5 bases and J by 0 bases, with 4 bases of the junction left unmatched. Germline lookup yields CDR1 MNHEY and CDR2 SVGAGI. The CDR3 has 14 amino acids. The protocol was immunoSEQ multiplex PCR, while the TCRdb copy is restricted to in-frame clones and leaves out a portion. This sample has about 75,000 clones, with 97% found just once. Material: T cells isolated from PBMCs. The TCR comes from a human donor in good health. The V and J genes are TRBV6-5 and TRBJ2-7; 7 nucleotides agree with TRBD1. CDR3 DNA sequence: TGTGCCAGCAGTCGGACAGGTAGCTCCTACGAGCAGTACTTC. Amino acid sequence: CASSRTGSSYEQYF.